This T cell receptor beta chain was observed in a study of human T cells and chemical hapten exposure. Time point indicated: patch test 2, 6 weeks after DPC sensitization. Treatment reported: therapeutic diphenylcyclopropenone sensitization with weekly scalp DPC. V lost 6 bases and J lost 13, with 19 bases in between. The CDR3 has 14 residues. Study findings and constraints: Expanded TCRs produced significantly more large CDR3 similarity clusters than controls did. Donor immune responses may differ from healthy people's, since all donors had alopecia.

With regard to this clonotype: Its antigen is not known.

Separate cDNA molecules received unique molecular identifiers, which the library attached to them. TCRdb itself ran the RACE reads through MiXCR, one entry per CDR3 protein. Among some 42,000 distinct CDR3 sequences listed, about 8.9% were seen once. The chain has TRBV12-3 or TRBV12-4 and TRBJ1-6; D call uncertain. The sequence was collected from a middle-aged woman with alopecia areata. Some clones in this sample may be carry-over from other donors' samples. The sequencing here drew on whole blood, taken in connection with sensitization to the hapten diphenylcyclopropenone (DPC). The CDR3 region has the DNA TGTGCCAGCAGCTCTGGCGGGCAGCGGAGTCCCCTCCACTTT. This sequence encodes CASSSGGQRSPLHF.